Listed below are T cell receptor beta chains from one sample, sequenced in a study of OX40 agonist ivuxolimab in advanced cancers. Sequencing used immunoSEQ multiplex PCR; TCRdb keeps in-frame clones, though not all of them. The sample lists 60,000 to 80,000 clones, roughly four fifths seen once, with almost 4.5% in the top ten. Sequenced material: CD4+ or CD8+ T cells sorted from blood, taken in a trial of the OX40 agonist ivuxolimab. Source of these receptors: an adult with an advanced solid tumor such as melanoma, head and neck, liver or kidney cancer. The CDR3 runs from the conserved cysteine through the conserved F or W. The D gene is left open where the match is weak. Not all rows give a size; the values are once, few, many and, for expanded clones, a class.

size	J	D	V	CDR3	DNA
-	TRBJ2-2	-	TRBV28	CASSLYGGWTELFF	TGTGCCAGCAGTTTATATGGGGGGTGGACGGAGCTGTTTTTT
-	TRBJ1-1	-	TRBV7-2	CASSLGRVIMNTEAFF	TGTGCCAGCAGCTTAGGACGCGTAATCATGAACACTGAAGCTTTCTTT
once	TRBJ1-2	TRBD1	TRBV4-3	CASSQSDRGDTNYGYTF	TGCGCCAGCAGCCAGTCGGACAGGGGCGACACCAACTATGGCTACACCTTC
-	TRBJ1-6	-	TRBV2	CASRETPRPLHF	TGTGCCAGCAGGGAGACCCCTCGCCCCCTCCACTTT
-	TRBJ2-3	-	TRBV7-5	CARSSLRSTDTQYF	TGTGCCAGAAGCTCCTTGAGGAGCACAGATACGCAGTATTTT
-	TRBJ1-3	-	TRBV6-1	CASSPILSGNTIYF	TGTGCCAGCAGCCCGATCTTATCTGGAAACACCATATATTTT
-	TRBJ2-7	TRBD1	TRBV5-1	CASSFPGTGKKGYEQYF	TGCGCCAGCAGTTTCCCCGGGACAGGGAAAAAAGGTTACGAGCAGTACTTC
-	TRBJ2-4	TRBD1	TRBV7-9	CASSFDLGQGYKNIQYF	TGTGCCAGCAGCTTCGATTTGGGACAGGGATACAAAAACATTCAGTACTTC
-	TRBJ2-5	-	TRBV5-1	CASSLAQETQYF	TGCGCCAGCAGCTTGGCCCAAGAGACCCAGTACTTC
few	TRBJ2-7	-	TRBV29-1	CSVGAGGSEQYF	TGCAGCGTTGGGGCAGGAGGCAGCGAGCAGTACTTC
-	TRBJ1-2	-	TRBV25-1	CASSESVANYGYTF	TGTGCCAGCAGTGAATCGGTGGCTAACTATGGCTACACCTTC
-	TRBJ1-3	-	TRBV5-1	CASSLAGLNLGNTIYF	TGCGCCAGCAGCTTGGCTGGGCTGAACTTAGGAAACACCATATATTTT
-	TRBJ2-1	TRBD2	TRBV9	CASSVSGGAYEQFF	TGTGCCAGCAGCGTGAGCGGGGGGGCTTATGAGCAGTTCTTC
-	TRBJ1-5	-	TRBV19	CASSPIAGFQPQHF	TGTGCCAGTAGCCCCATTGCAGGCTTTCAGCCCCAGCATTTT
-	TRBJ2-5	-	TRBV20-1	CSAREQQTQYF	TGCAGTGCTAGGGAACAGCAGACCCAGTACTTC
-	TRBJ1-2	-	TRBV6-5	CASSLGAEGYGYTF	TGTGCCAGCAGTCTAGGGGCAGAGGGATATGGCTACACCTTC
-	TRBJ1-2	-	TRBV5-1	CASSRTLSGYTF	TGCGCCAGCAGCCGGACGTTGAGTGGCTACACCTTC
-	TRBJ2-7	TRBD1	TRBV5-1	CASSDKKGARSYEQYF	TGCGCCAGCAGCGATAAAAAGGGGGCTAGATCCTACGAGCAGTACTTC
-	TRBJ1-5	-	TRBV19	CASSIITGNQPQHF	TGTGCCAGTAGTATAATTACGGGCAATCAGCCCCAGCATTTT
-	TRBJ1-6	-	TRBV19	CASSGHLALPLHF	TGTGCCAGTAGTGGACACCTAGCTTTGCCCCTCCACTTT
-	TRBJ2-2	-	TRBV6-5	CASNGYTGELFF	TGTGCCAGCAACGGTTACACCGGGGAGCTGTTTTTT
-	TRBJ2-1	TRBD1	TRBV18	CASSPALGQGRDEEQFF	TGTGCCAGCTCACCAGCGCTGGGACAGGGGAGGGATGAGGAGCAGTTCTTC
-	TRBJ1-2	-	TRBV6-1	CASTGGNYGYTF	TGTGCCAGCACCGGAGGGAACTATGGCTACACCTTC
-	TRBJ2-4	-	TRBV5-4	CASSQRYENIQYF	TGTGCCAGCAGCCAAAGATATGAAAACATTCAGTACTTC
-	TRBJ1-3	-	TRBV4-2	CASSQRGDSGNTIYF	TGTGCCAGCAGCCAACGTGGTGACTCTGGAAACACCATATATTTT
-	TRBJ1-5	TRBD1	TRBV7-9	CASSFGQGGQPQHF	TGTGCCAGCAGCTTTGGACAGGGAGGTCAGCCCCAGCATTTT
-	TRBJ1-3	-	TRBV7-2	CASSLEGSGNTIYF	TGTGCCAGCAGCTTAGAAGGCTCGGGAAACACCATATATTTT
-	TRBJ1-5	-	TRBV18	CASSLDGNSNQPQHF	TGTGCCAGCTCACTGGACGGAAATAGCAATCAGCCCCAGCATTTT
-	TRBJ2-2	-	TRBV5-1	CASSDTAGLPGELFF	TGCGCCAGCAGCGACACCGCGGGCCTCCCCGGGGAGCTGTTTTTT
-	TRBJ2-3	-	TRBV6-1	CASSEADTLDTQYF	TGTGCCAGCAGTGAAGCGGACACCCTAGATACGCAGTATTTT
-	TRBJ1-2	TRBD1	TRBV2	CASSERTGGFFGYTF	TGTGCCAGCAGTGAACGGACAGGGGGATTTTTTGGCTACACCTTC
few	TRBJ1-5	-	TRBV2	CASNRGWGSNQPQHF	TGTGCCAGCAACCGAGGGTGGGGCAGCAATCAGCCCCAGCATTTT
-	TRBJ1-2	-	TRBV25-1	CASSDLSGLGGYTF	TGTGCCAGCAGTGATCTCTCGGGACTCGGCGGCTACACCTTC
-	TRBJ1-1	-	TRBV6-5	CASRSPGVNTEAFF	TGTGCCAGCAGGTCCCCAGGCGTGAACACTGAAGCTTTCTTT
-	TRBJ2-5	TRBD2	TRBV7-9	CASTKWRSSGAQETQYF	TGTGCCAGCACCAAGTGGCGGTCTAGCGGGGCCCAAGAGACCCAGTACTTC